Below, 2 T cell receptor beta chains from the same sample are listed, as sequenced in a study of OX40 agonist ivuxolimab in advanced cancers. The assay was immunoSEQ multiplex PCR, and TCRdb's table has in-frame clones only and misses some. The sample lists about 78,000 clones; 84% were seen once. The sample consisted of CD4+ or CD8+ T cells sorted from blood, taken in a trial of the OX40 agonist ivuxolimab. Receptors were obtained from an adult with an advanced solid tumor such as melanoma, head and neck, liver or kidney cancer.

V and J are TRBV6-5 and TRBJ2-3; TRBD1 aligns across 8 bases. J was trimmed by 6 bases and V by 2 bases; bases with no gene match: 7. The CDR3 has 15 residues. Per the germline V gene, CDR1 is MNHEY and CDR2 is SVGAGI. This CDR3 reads CASSYGGTGGDTQYF. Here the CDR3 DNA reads TGTGCCAGCAGTTACGGCGGGACAGGTGGTGATACGCAGTATTTT.

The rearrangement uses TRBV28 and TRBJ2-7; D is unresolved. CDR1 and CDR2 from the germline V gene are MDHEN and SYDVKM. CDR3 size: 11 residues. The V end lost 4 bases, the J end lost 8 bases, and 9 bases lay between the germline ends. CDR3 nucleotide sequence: TGTGCCAGCAGTTCGGGCATCCAGCAGTACTTC. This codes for CASSSGIQQYF.